Listed below are T cell receptor beta chains from one sample, sequenced in a study of lymphopenia after photon versus proton radiotherapy. Here immunoSEQ multiplex PCR was the method, and the copy in TCRdb shows in-frame clones only, minus some. The profile shows roughly 30,000 clones, 85% to 90% of them singletons. This specimen was peripheral blood, taken from a patient treated with proton-based radiotherapy. The receptors here all came from a woman aged 55-75 years with cholangiocarcinoma. Some clones in this sample may be carry-over from other donors' samples. Both conserved end residues are part of each CDR3. The D gene is left open where the match is weak. Only some rows state a clone size, as once, few, many or a class for expanded clones.

>TRBJ1-4|TRBV19|TRBD1|NA
TGTGCCAGCAGCTACAGGGGGAGGGAAAAACTGTTTTTT
CASSYRGREKLFF
>TRBJ2-7|TRBV6-4|TRBD2|NA
TGTGCCAGCAGTGACTGGGGACTAGCGGGAGTGGAGAGCTCCTACGAGCAGTACTTC
CASSDWGLAGVESSYEQYF
>TRBJ1-5|TRBV2|NA|NA
TGTGCCAGCAGTGCTCAGGACGGGGATCAGCCCCAGCATTTT
CASSAQDGDQPQHF
>TRBJ2-7|TRBV14|NA|NA
TGTGCCAGCAGCCGTGGGGGGCCGCCCTACGAGCAGTACTTC
CASSRGGPPYEQYF
>TRBJ2-7|TRBV4-3|TRBD1|NA
TGCGCCAGCAGCCGGGACAGGGACTACGAGCAGTACTTC
CASSRDRDYEQYF
>TRBJ2-7|TRBV11-2|NA|NA
TGTGCCAGCAAAAGTGACCCGCCCTCCTACGAGCAGTACTTC
CASKSDPPSYEQYF
>TRBJ2-1|TRBV29-1|TRBD2|NA
TGCAGCGTTGGTAGGAATAGCGGGGACAATGAGCAGTTCTTC
CSVGRNSGDNEQFF
>TRBJ1-2|TRBV6-5|NA|few
TGTGCCAGCAGCCGGACAGTAGACTATGGCTACACCTTC
CASSRTVDYGYTF
>TRBJ2-5|TRBV6-1|TRBD1|once
TGTGCCAGCAGTGAGTTGAACAGGGGGGAAGAGACCCAGTACTTC
CASSELNRGEETQYF
>TRBJ2-3|TRBV29-1|NA|once
TGCAGCGTTGGGGTCGGCAGCCTCACAGATACGCAGTATTTT
CSVGVGSLTDTQYF
>TRBJ1-5|TRBV19|TRBD1|few
TGTGCCAGTAGTTTGGGACAGGGGGTCTTTCAGCCCCAGCATTTT
CASSLGQGVFQPQHF
>TRBJ2-5|TRBV20-1|NA|few
TGCAGTGCTAGAGAGGAGACCCAGTACTTC
CSAREETQYF
>TRBJ2-1|TRBV18|TRBD1|NA
TGTGCCAGCTCACTTATCCGGACAGGGAATGAGCAGTTCTTC
CASSLIRTGNEQFF
>TRBJ2-7|TRBV18|NA|NA
TGTGCCAGCTCACCCCCTTTGAGCTCCTACGAGCAGTACTTC
CASSPPLSSYEQYF
>TRBJ2-7|TRBV2|TRBD2|NA
TGTGCCAGCATCCCCAGCGGGAGCTCCTACGAGCAGTACTTC
CASIPSGSSYEQYF
>TRBJ1-2|TRBV7-9|NA|few
TGTGCCAGCAGCTCAGGTTCCTGGTATGGCTACACCTTC
CASSSGSWYGYTF
>TRBJ1-2|TRBV6-6|NA|NA
TGTGCCAGCAGTTACTCTCTAGAGGGACCGCGGGTCGGCTACACCTTC
CASSYSLEGPRVGYTF
>TRBJ2-7|TRBV11-2|NA|NA
TGTGCCAGCAGCTTAGATTACGAGCAGTACTTC
CASSLDYEQYF
>TRBJ2-1|TRBV6-5|TRBD1|NA
TGTGCCAGCAGTAACGACAGGGTTAGGAATGAGCAGTTCTTC
CASSNDRVRNEQFF
>TRBJ2-2|TRBV9|NA|NA
TGTGCCAGCAGCGTAGCGCGGGTCACCGGGGAGCTGTTTTTT
CASSVARVTGELFF
>TRBJ2-1|TRBV20-1|NA|NA
TGCAGTGCCCTGTACAATGAGCAGTTCTTC
CSALYNEQFF